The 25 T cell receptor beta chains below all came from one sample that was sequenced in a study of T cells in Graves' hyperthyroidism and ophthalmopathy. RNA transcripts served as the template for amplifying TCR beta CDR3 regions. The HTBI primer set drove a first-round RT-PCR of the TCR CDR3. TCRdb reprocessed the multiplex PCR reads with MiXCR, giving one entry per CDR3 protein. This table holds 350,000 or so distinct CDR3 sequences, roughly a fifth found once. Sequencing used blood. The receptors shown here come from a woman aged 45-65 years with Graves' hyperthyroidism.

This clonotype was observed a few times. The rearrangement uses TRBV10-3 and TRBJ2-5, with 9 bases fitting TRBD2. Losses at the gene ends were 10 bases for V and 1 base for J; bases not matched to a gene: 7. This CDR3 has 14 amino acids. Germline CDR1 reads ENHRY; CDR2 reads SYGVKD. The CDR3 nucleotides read TGTGCCACGAGGGCTAGCGGGGCCCAAGAGACCCAGTACTTC. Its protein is CATRASGAQETQYF.

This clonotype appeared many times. The CDR3 coding sequence is TGTGCCAGCAGCCAAGTCGGTGGGCTGGGGAAGTACTTC. Its translation is CASSQVGGLGKYF. V gene TRBV14 combines with J gene TRBJ2-5; D is unclear. Trimming shortened V by 1 base and J by 12 bases, and 15 bases separated the two germline ends. The CDR3 spans 13 residues. Germline CDR1 and CDR2: SGHDN and FVKESK. Drawing the rest from reference TRBV14 and TRBJ2-5, the complete variable domain is EAGVTQFPSHSVIEKGQTVTLRCDPISGHDNLYWYRRVMGKEIKFLLHFVKESKQDESGMPNNRFLAERTGGTYSTLKVQPAELEDSGVYFCASSQVGGLGKYFGPGTRLLVL.

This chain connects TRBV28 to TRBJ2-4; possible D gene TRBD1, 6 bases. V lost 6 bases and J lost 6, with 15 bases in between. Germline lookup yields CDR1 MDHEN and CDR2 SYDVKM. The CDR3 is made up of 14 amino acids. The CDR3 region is CASSSGVFRNIQYF. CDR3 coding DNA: TGTGCCAGCAGCTCAGGGGTTTTTAGAAACATTCAGTACTTC.

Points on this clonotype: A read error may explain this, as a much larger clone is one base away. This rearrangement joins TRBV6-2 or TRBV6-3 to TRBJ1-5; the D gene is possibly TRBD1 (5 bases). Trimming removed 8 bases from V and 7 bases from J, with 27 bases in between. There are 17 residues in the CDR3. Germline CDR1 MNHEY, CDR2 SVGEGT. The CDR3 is CASAHFISLGLGQPQHF. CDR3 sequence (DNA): TGTGCCAGCGCCCATTTTATCTCCCTGGGGCTGGGGCAGCCCCAGCATTTT.

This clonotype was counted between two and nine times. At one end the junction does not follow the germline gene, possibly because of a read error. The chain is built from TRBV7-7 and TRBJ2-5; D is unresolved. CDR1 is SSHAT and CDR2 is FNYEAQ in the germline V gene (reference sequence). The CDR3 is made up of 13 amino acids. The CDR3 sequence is CASSPRLTESQYF. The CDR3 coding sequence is TGTGCTAGCAGCCCTCGACTTACAGAGTCTCAGTACTTC.

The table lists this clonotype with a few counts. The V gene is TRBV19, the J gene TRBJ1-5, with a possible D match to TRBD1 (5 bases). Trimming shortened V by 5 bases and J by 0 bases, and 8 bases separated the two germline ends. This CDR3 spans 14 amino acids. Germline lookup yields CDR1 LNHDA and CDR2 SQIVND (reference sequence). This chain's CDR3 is CASSRQYSNQPQHF. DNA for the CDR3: TGTGCCAGTAGTCGACAGTATAGCAATCAGCCCCAGCATTTT. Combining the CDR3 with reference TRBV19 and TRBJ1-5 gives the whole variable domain DGGITQSPKYLFRKEGQNVTLSCEQNLNHDAMYWYRQDPGQGLRLIYYSQIVNDFQKGDIAEGYSVSREKKESFPLTVTSAQKNPTAFYLCASSRQYSNQPQHFGDGTRLSIL.

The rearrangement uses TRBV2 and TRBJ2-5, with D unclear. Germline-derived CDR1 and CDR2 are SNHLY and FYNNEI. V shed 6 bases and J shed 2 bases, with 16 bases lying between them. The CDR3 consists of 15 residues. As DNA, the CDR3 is TGTGCCAGCAGCTTAAGACGCATGGCGCAAGAGACCCAGTACTTC. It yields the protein CASSLRRMAQETQYF.

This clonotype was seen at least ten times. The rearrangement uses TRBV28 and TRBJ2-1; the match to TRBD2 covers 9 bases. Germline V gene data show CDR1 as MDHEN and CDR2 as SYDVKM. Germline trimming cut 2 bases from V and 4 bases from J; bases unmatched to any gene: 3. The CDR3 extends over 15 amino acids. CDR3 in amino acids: CASSLTSGLYNEQFF. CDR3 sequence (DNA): TGTGCCAGCAGTTTAACTAGCGGGCTTTACAATGAGCAGTTCTTC. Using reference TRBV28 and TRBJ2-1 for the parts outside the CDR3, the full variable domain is DVKVTQSSRYLVKRTGEKVFLECVQDMDHENMFWYRQDPGLGLRLIYFSYDVKMKEKGDIPEGYSVSREKKERFSLILESASTNQTSMYLCASSLTSGLYNEQFFGPGTRLTVL.

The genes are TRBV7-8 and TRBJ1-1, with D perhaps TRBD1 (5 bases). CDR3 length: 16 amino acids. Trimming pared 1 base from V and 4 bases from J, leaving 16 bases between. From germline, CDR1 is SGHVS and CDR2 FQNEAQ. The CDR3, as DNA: TGTGCCAGCAGCTTAGTGACAGACCCTGTCATCACTGAAGCTTTCTTT. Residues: CASSLVTDPVITEAFF.

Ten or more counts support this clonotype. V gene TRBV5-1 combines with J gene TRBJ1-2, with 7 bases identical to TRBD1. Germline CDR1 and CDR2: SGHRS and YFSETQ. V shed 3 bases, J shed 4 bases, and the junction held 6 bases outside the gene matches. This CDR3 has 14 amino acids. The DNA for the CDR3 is TGCGCCAGCAGCTCTCACCGGGACAGCTATGGCTACACCTTC. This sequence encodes CASSSHRDSYGYTF.

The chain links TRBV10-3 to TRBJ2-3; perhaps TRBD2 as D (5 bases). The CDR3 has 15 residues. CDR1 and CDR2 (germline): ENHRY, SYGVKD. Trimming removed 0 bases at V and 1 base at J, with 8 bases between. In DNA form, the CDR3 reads TGTGCCATCAGTGAGTCGAACGGGGGCACAGATACGCAGTATTTT. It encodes CAISESNGGTDTQYF.

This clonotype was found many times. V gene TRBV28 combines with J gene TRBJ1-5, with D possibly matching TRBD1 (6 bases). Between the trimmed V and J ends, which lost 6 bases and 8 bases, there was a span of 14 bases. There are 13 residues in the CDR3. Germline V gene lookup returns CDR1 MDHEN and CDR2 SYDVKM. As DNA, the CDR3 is TGTGCCAGCAGCAGGGGCGTTCGGGAGCCCCAGCATTTT. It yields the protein CASSRGVREPQHF.

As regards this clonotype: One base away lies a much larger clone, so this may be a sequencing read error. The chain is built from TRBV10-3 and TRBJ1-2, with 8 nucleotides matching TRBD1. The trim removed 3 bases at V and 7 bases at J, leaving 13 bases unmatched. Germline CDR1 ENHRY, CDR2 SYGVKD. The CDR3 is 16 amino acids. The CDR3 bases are TGTGCCATCAGTGACTCTGAGACAGGGGTGGGCTGTGGCTACACCTTC. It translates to CAISDSETGVGCGYTF.

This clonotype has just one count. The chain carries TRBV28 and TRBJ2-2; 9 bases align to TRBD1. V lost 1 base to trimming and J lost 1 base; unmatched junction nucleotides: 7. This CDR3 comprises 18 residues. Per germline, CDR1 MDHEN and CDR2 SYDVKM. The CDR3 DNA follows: TGTGCCAGCAGTTTATCCAGCACGGGACAGGGGAACACCGGGGAGCTGTTTTTT. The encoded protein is CASSLSSTGQGNTGELFF.

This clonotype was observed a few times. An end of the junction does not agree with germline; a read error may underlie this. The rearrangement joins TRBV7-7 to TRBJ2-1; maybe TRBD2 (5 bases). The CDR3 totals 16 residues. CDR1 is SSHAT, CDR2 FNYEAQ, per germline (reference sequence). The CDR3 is CASSLVPGSSYNEQFF. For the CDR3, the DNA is TGTGCTAGCAGCTTAGTCCCGGGGAGCTCCTACAATGAGCAGTTCTTC.

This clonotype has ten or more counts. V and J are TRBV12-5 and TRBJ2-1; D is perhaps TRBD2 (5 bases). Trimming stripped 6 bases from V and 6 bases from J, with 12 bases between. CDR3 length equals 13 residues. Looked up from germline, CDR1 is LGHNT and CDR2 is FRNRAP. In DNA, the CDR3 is TGTGCTAGTGGGAGGGAGCAGCGCAATGAGCAGTTCTTC. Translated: CASGREQRNEQFF.

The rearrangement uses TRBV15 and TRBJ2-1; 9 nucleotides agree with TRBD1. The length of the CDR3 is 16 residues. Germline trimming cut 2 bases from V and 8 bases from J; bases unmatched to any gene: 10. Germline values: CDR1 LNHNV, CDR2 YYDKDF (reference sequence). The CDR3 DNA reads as TGTGCCACCAGCAGATCCAAGGGACAGGGCTTCTATGAGCAGTTCTTC. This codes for CATSRSKGQGFYEQFF.

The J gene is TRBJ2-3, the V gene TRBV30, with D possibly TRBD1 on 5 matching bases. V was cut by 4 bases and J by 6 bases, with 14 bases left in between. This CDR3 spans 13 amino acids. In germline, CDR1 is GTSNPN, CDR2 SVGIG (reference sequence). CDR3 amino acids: CAWNPRVSDTQYF. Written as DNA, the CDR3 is TGTGCCTGGAATCCCAGGGTTTCCGATACGCAGTATTTT.

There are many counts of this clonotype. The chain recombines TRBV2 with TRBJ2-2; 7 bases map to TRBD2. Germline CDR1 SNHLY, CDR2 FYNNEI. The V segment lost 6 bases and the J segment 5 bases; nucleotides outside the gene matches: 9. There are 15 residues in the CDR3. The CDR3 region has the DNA TGTGCCAGCAGGAGCGGACTAGTAGGGACCGGGGAGCTGTTTTTT. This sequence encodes CASRSGLVGTGELFF.

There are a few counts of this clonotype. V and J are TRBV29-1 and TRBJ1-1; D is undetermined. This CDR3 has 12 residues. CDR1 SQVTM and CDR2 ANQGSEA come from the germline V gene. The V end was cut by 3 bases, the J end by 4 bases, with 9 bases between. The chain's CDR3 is CSVDRAGTEAFF. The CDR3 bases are TGCAGCGTTGATAGGGCCGGCACTGAAGCTTTCTTT.

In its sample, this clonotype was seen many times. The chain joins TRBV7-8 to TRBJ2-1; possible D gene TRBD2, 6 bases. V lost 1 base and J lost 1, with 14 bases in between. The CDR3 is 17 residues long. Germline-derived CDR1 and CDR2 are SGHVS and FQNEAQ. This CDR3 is CASSLEVRRVSYNEQFF. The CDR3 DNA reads TGTGCCAGCAGCTTAGAGGTTCGGAGGGTTTCCTACAATGAGCAGTTCTTC.

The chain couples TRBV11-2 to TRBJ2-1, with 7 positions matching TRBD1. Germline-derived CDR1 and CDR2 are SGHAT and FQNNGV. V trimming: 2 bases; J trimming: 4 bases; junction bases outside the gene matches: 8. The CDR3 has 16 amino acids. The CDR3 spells CASSLPFRDSYNEQFF. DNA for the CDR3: TGTGCCAGCAGCTTACCTTTCCGGGACAGTTACAATGAGCAGTTCTTC.

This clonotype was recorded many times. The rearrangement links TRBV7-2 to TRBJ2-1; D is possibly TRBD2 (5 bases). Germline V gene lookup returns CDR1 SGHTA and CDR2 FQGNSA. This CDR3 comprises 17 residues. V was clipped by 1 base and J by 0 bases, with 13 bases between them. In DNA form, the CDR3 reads TGTGCCAGCAGCTTAGGATTGGCGGGCAGCTCCTACAATGAGCAGTTCTTC. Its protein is CASSLGLAGSSYNEQFF.

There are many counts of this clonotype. CDR3 sequence: CAWSIFRSNYGYTF. The CDR3 bases are TGTGCCTGGAGTATATTCAGGTCTAACTATGGCTACACCTTC. The genes are TRBV30 and TRBJ1-2; no definite D call. Germline V gene sequence: CDR1 GTSNPN, CDR2 SVGIG (reference sequence). This CDR3 has 14 residues. Trimming pared 2 bases from V and 0 bases from J, leaving 10 bases between.

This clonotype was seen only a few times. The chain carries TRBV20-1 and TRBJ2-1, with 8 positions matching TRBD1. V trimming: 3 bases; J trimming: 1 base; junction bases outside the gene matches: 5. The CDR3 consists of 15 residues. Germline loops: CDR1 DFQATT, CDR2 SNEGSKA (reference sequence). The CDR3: CSASRTGMSYNEQFF. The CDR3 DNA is TGCAGTGCTAGCCGGACAGGGATGTCCTACAATGAGCAGTTCTTC.